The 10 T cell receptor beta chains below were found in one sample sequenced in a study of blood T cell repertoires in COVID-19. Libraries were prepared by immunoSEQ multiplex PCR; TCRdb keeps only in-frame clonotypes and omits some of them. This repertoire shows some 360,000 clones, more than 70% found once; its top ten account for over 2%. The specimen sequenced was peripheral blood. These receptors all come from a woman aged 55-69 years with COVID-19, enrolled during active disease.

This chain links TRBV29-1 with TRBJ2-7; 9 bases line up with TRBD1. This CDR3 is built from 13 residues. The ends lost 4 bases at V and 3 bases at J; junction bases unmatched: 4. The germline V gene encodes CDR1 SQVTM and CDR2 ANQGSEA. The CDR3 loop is CSVGAGQGYEQYF. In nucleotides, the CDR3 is TGCAGCGTTGGAGCGGGACAGGGCTACGAGCAGTACTTC.

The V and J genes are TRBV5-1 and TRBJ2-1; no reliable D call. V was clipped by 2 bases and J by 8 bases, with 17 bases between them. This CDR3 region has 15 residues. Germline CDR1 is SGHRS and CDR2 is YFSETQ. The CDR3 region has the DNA TGCGCCAGCAGCTTACTGGGCGCCGTTCAAGATGAGCAGTTCTTC. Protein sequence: CASSLLGAVQDEQFF.

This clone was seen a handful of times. This CDR3 is CASRPEDSYEQYF. CDR3 DNA sequence: TGTGCCAGCAGGCCGGAGGACTCCTACGAGCAGTACTTC. V is TRBV28 and J is TRBJ2-7; TRBD2 might be the D (5 bases). V lost 6 bases, J lost 0 bases, and 9 bases lay in between. The CDR3 covers 13 residues. Germline V gene sequence: CDR1 MDHEN, CDR2 SYDVKM.

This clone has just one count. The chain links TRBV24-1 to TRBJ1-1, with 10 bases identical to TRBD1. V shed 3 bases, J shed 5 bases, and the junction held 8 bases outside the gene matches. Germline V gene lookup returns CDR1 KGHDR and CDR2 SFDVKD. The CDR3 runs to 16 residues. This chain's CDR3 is CATSDPEPGQGTEAFF. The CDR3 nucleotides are TGTGCCACCAGTGATCCCGAACCGGGACAGGGGACTGAAGCTTTCTTT.

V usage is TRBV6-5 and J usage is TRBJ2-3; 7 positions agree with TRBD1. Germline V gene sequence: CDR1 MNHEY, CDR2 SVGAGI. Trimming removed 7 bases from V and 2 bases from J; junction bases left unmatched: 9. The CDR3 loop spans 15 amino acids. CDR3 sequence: CASKLGQVDTDTQYF. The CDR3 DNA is TGTGCCAGCAAACTTGGACAGGTGGACACAGATACGCAGTATTTT.

CDR3 nucleotide sequence: TGTGCCAGCAGCTCCCGGGGAGGGCCCATGAACACTGAAGCTTTCTTT. Protein product: CASSSRGGPMNTEAFF. The V gene is TRBV9, the J gene TRBJ1-1; D ambiguous. This CDR3 has 16 residues. V lost 4 bases and J 0 bases, leaving 16 bases between the germline ends. Germline V lookup: CDR1 SGDLS, CDR2 YYNGEE.

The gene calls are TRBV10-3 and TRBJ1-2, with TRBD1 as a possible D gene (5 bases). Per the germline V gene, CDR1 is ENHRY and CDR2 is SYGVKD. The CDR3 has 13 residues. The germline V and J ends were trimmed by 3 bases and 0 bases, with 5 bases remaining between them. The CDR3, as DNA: TGTGCCATCAGTGACAGGGCTAACTATGGCTACACCTTC. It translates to CAISDRANYGYTF.

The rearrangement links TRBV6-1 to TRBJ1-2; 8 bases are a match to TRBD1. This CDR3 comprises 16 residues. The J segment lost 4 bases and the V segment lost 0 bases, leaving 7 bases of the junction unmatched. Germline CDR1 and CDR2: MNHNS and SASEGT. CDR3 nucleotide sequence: TGTGCCAGCAGTGAAGCACCGACAGGGGCCCGCTATGGCTACACCTTC. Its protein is CASSEAPTGARYGYTF.

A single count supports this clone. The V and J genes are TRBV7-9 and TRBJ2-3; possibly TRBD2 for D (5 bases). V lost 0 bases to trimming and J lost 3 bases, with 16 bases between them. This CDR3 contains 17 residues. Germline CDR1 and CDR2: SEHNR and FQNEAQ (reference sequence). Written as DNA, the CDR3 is TGTGCCAGCAGCTTAGCGGCGGGCAACTTAAGGACAGATACGCAGTATTTT. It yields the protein CASSLAAGNLRTDTQYF.

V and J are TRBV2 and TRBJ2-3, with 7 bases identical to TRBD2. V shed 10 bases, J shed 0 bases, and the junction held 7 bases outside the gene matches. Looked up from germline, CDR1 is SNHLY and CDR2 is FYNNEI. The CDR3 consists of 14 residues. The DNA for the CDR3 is TGTGCCACGACTAGCCGATCTAGCACAGATACGCAGTATTTT. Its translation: CATTSRSSTDTQYF.